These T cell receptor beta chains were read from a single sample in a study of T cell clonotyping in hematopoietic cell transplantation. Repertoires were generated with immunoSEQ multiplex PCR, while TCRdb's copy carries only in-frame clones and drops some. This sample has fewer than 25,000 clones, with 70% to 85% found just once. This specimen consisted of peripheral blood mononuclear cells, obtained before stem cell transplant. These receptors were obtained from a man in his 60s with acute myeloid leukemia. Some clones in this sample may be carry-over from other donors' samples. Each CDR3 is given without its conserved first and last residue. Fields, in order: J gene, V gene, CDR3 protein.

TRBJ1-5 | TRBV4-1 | ASRLDRGVQPQH
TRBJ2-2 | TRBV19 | ASTSGPANTGELF
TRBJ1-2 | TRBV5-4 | ASSQDGAINYGYT
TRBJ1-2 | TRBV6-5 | ASSYSSAGGEGYT
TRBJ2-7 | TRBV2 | ARRGFHSGGPIQSSYEQY
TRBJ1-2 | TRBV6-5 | ASSYSASGDYGYT
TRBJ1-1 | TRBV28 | ASSFRLPNTEAF
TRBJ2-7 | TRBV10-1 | ASSGTSQSYEQY
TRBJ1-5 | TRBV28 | ASSFSDPSNQPQH
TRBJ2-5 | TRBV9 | ASSVGPGGAGETQY
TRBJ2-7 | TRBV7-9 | ASSLNSYEQY
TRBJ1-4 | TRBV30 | AWSEGHSGEKLF
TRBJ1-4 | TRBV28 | ASSKGGLF